The 4 T cell receptor beta chains in this list originate from one sample, sequenced in a study of OX40 agonist ivuxolimab in advanced cancers. The library was generated by the immunoSEQ multiplex PCR assay. TCRdb holds this immuneACCESS table with in-frame rearrangements only. Some clones are missing; in checked studies, unresolved V genes explain under half, and the rest has no known cause. The sample has tens of thousands of clones on record, 80% to 90% of them singletons. About 0.94% of the sample is held by the ten biggest clonotypes. This specimen was CD4+ or CD8+ T cells sorted from blood, taken in a trial of the OX40 agonist ivuxolimab. All receptors derive from an adult with an advanced solid tumor such as melanoma, head and neck, liver or kidney cancer.

The J gene is TRBJ1-5, the V gene TRBV6-1; D is unresolved. V gave up 8 bases and J gave up 3 bases, with 11 bases separating them. Germline CDR1 MNHNS, CDR2 SASEGT. The CDR3 extends over 13 amino acids. The CDR3 sequence is CASHAINNQPQHF. DNA of the CDR3: TGTGCCAGCCATGCAATTAACAATCAGCCCCAGCATTTT.

The J gene is TRBJ2-1, the V gene TRBV4-1; 11 positions agree with TRBD2. The CDR3 loop spans 19 amino acids. Trimming at V came to 1 base and at J to 0 bases, leaving 8 bases not matched to a gene. CDR1 and CDR2 from the germline V gene are MGHRA and YSYEKL. CDR3 coding DNA: TGCGCCAGCAGCCAAGTAACTAGCGGGGGCGTCAGCTCCTACAATGAGCAGTTCTTC. Translating gives CASSQVTSGGVSSYNEQFF.

The V call is TRBV19, the J call TRBJ2-3; 11 positions agree with TRBD2. Germline V gene sequence: CDR1 LNHDA, CDR2 SQIVND (reference sequence). With V trimmed by 6 bases and J by 0 bases, 2 bases remained unmatched. The CDR3 spans 15 residues. The CDR3 DNA sequence: TGTGCCAGTAGACTAGCGGGGGCGAGCACAGATACGCAGTATTTT. Its protein product is CASRLAGASTDTQYF.

The V gene is TRBV7-2, the J gene TRBJ2-7; 8 bases agree with TRBD2. The CDR3 sequence is 16 residues long. Trimming removed 1 base from V and 0 bases from J; junction bases left unmatched: 5. CDR1 is SGHTA, CDR2 FQGNSA, per germline. The CDR3 loop is CASSLESSGSSYEQYF. The DNA for the CDR3 is TGTGCCAGCAGCTTAGAGTCCAGCGGGAGCTCCTACGAGCAGTACTTC.